The next 18 T cell receptor beta chains were all read from a single sample in a study of blood T cell repertoires in COVID-19. The assay was immunoSEQ multiplex PCR, and TCRdb's table has in-frame clones only and misses some. The sample consists of roughly 400,000 clones, around 87% of them appearing once. The specimen was peripheral blood. The receptors here all came from a woman aged 60-75 years with COVID-19, enrolled during active disease.

The chain uses TRBV30 and TRBJ1-5; D ambiguous. The CDR3 has 13 amino acids. The germline V gene encodes CDR1 GTSNPN and CDR2 SVGIG (reference sequence). Trimming shortened V by 5 bases and J by 4 bases, and 12 bases separated the two germline ends. The DNA of the CDR3 is TGTGCCTGGCAGGTCATCGCGAATCAGCCCCAGCATTTT. This translates into CAWQVIANQPQHF. Combining the CDR3 with reference TRBV30 and TRBJ1-5 gives the whole variable domain SQTIHQWPATLVQPVGSPLSLECTVEGTSNPNLYWYRQAAGRGLQLLFYSVGIGQISSEVPQNLSASRPQDRQFILSSKKLLLSDSGFYLCAWQVIANQPQHFGDGTRLSIL.

This clone has just one count. Here the CDR3 reads CATSLTGFYNEQFF. The CDR3 DNA sequence: TGTGCCACCAGCTTAACAGGGTTCTACAATGAGCAGTTCTTC. J is TRBJ2-1 and V is TRBV15, with TRBD1 as a possible D gene (6 bases). Trimming left V 5 bases short and J 3 bases short, with 11 bases between. This CDR3 comprises 14 residues. Per the germline V gene, CDR1 is LNHNV and CDR2 is YYDKDF (reference sequence).

This clone occurred a few times. The chain combines TRBV19 with TRBJ1-6, with D unresolved. This CDR3 has 18 amino acids. CDR1 and CDR2 from the germline V gene are LNHDA and SQIVND (reference sequence). Trimming removed 5 bases from V and 0 bases from J, with 17 bases in between. This CDR3 reads CASSFRAAGGSYNSPLHF. The CDR3 coding sequence is TGTGCCAGTAGTTTTCGGGCCGCCGGAGGCTCCTATAATTCACCCCTCCACTTT. Filled out from reference TRBV19 and TRBJ1-6, the complete variable domain reads DGGITQSPKYLFRKEGQNVTLSCEQNLNHDAMYWYRQDPGQGLRLIYYSQIVNDFQKGDIAEGYSVSREKKESFPLTVTSAQKNPTAFYLCASSFRAAGGSYNSPLHFGNGTRLTVT.

V gene TRBV7-8 combines with J gene TRBJ2-5, with TRBD2 matching over 8 bases. Germline V lookup: CDR1 SGHVS, CDR2 FQNEAQ. The CDR3 extends over 16 amino acids. V shed 0 bases and J 2 bases; nucleotides not matched to a gene: 5. The CDR3 protein is CASSLALGTRQETQYF. CDR3 DNA sequence: TGTGCCAGCAGCTTAGCGCTCGGGACTAGACAAGAGACCCAGTACTTC. Complete variable domain (other parts from reference TRBV7-8 and TRBJ2-5): GAGVSQSPRYKVAKRGQDVALRCDPISGHVSLFWYQQALGQGPEFLTYFQNEAQLDKSGLPSDRFFAERPEGSVSTLKIQRTQQEDSAVYLCASSLALGTRQETQYFGPGTRLLVL.

Regarding this clone: Different DNA sequences within this sample yield the same CDR3. The chain couples TRBV5-1 to TRBJ1-1; D gene unclear. V was clipped by 0 bases and J by 4 bases, with 10 bases between them. The length of the CDR3 is 14 residues. Germline V gives CDR1 SGHRS, CDR2 YFSETQ. The CDR3 spells CASSLGGGGTEAFF. In nucleotides, the CDR3 is TGCGCCAGCAGCTTGGGAGGTGGTGGCACTGAAGCTTTCTTT.

V and J are TRBV12-3 or TRBV12-4 and TRBJ2-3, with D perhaps matching TRBD1 (5 bases). Trimming left V 5 bases short and J 5 bases short, with 8 bases between. The CDR3 totals 12 residues. As DNA, the CDR3 is TGTGCCAGCAGTCTCAGGGAAGATACGCAGTATTTT. It encodes CASSLREDTQYF.

This chain links TRBV5-1 with TRBJ2-6; unclear D gene. This CDR3 has 15 residues. CDR1 is SGHRS and CDR2 is YFSETQ in the germline V gene. Trimming removed 0 bases from V and 2 bases from J, with 6 bases in between. CDR3 region: CASSLGQPGANVLTF. In DNA form, the CDR3 reads TGCGCCAGCAGCTTGGGACAACCTGGGGCCAACGTCCTGACTTTC.

The V and J genes are TRBV15 and TRBJ2-7, with 7 positions matching TRBD1. The CDR3 loop spans 14 amino acids. Germline assignment: CDR1 LNHNV and CDR2 YYDKDF (reference sequence). The trim removed 6 bases at V and 2 bases at J, leaving 7 bases unmatched. The CDR3 loop reads CATRRQGSTYEQYF. As DNA, the CDR3 is TGTGCCACCAGGCGACAGGGATCAACCTACGAGCAGTACTTC. The entire variable domain, with the rest obtained from reference TRBV15 and TRBJ2-7, is as follows: DAMVIQNPRYQVTQFGKPVTLSCSQTLNHNVMYWYQQKSSQAPKLLFHYYDKDFNNEADTPDNFQSRRPNTSFCFLDIRSPGLGDTAMYLCATRRQGSTYEQYFGPGTRLTVT.

This clone was observed a few times. V gene TRBV6-5 combines with J gene TRBJ1-6; D gene uncertain. The germline gives CDR1 MNHEY, CDR2 SVGAGI. The CDR3 contains 12 residues. Trimming took off 8 bases at V and 7 bases at J, with 9 bases between the two ends. CDR3: CASGSTNSPLHF. The CDR3 DNA sequence: TGTGCCAGCGGTAGTACCAATTCACCCCTCCACTTT.

The chain employs TRBV6-5 and TRBJ1-2, with 8 bases lining up with TRBD1. Germline V gene data show CDR1 as MNHEY and CDR2 as SVGAGI. The junction had 6 bases not matched to a gene; V was cut back by 6 bases and J by 6 bases. The CDR3 has 13 residues. The CDR3 is CASSPWTGHGYTF. CDR3 in DNA: TGTGCCAGCAGCCCCTGGACAGGGCATGGCTACACCTTC.

The V call is TRBV7-3, the J call TRBJ2-5, with D possibly matching TRBD1 (6 bases). The CDR3 loop spans 19 amino acids. With 3 bases removed from V and 1 base from J, the gap between germline ends came to 24 bases. The germline CDR1 and CDR2 sequences are SGHTA and FQGTGA. Here the CDR3 reads CASSFPRRSLRTAQETQYF. CDR3 nucleotides: TGTGCCAGCAGCTTCCCTCGAAGGTCCCTCAGGACAGCCCAAGAGACCCAGTACTTC.

V is TRBV7-6 and J is TRBJ2-1; 14 nucleotides align to TRBD2. The V gene end was trimmed by 4 bases and the J gene end by 2 bases; junction bases not matched to a gene: 4. Germline V gene lookup returns CDR1 SGHVS and CDR2 FNYEAQ. The CDR3 runs to 17 residues. Here the CDR3 DNA reads TGTGCCAGCAGCTCTTCGGGACTAGCGGGGGCCTACAATGAGCAGTTCTTC. It codes for CASSSSGLAGAYNEQFF.

V usage is TRBV5-6 and J usage is TRBJ1-2; D is possibly TRBD1 (6 bases). From germline, CDR1 is SGHDT and CDR2 YYEEEE. The CDR3 is made up of 15 amino acids. Trimming removed 0 bases at V and 6 bases at J, with 15 bases between. Here the CDR3 reads CASSLVFGSGDGYTF. CDR3 coding DNA: TGTGCCAGCAGCTTGGTTTTCGGATCAGGGGATGGCTACACCTTC.

The chain combines TRBV5-1 with TRBJ2-3; D may be TRBD2 (6 bases). The germline V gene encodes CDR1 SGHRS and CDR2 YFSETQ. V shed 4 bases and J shed 0 bases, with 12 bases lying between them. The CDR3 spans 15 residues. The CDR3 protein is CASSPGAGSTDTQYF. The CDR3 coding sequence is TGCGCCAGCAGCCCCGGGGCGGGGAGCACAGATACGCAGTATTTT.

V and J are TRBV4-2 and TRBJ2-1; D is perhaps TRBD2 (5 bases). The CDR3 runs 14 residues. Germline V gives CDR1 LGHNA, CDR2 YNFKEQ. Trimming shortened V by 0 bases and J by 7 bases, and 10 bases separated the two germline ends. CDR3 sequence: CASSQDAGGNEQFF. The CDR3 DNA reads as TGTGCCAGCAGCCAAGATGCAGGCGGGAATGAGCAGTTCTTC.

The rearrangement links TRBV5-1 to TRBJ2-1; 9 bases align to TRBD1. The CDR3 spans 18 residues. V was pared by 5 bases and J by 3 bases, with 15 bases of the junction left unmatched. Germline CDR1 reads SGHRS; CDR2 reads YFSETQ. This chain's CDR3 is CASRSTGGESTGYNEQFF. The CDR3 DNA reads as TGCGCCAGCAGGTCTACAGGGGGCGAAAGTACAGGCTACAATGAGCAGTTCTTC.

The J gene is TRBJ1-1, the V gene TRBV7-2; D not certain. The germline gives CDR1 SGHTA, CDR2 FQGNSA. The CDR3 is made up of 16 amino acids. Trimming pared 3 bases from V and 5 bases from J, leaving 19 bases between. In DNA, the CDR3 is TGTGCCAGCAGCTTTTCAATCACAAGTCGACTAACTGAAGCTTTCTTT. Protein product: CASSFSITSRLTEAFF. Combining the CDR3 with reference TRBV7-2 and TRBJ1-1 gives the whole variable domain GAGVSQSPSNKVTEKGKDVELRCDPISGHTALYWYRQSLGQGLEFLIYFQGNSAPDKSGLPSDRFSAERTGGSVSTLTIQRTQQEDSAVYLCASSFSITSRLTEAFFGQGTRLTVV.

This chain uses TRBV5-6 with TRBJ1-6, with 8 bases aligning to TRBD1. J gave up 6 bases and V 0 bases, and 5 bases lay outside the gene matches. Germline CDR1 is SGHDT and CDR2 is YYEEEE. This CDR3 has 16 amino acids. The CDR3 sequence: CASSLGQGAVNSPLHF. For the CDR3, the DNA is TGTGCCAGCAGCTTGGGGCAGGGGGCCGTTAATTCACCCCTCCACTTT.